Following are 5 T cell receptor beta chains from one sample sequenced in a study of blood T cell repertoires in COVID-19. TCRdb's copy holds only in-frame clones and misses some; the assay was immunoSEQ multiplex PCR. Of under 250,000 clones in the sample, approximately 85% were seen once. The sequenced material came from peripheral blood. These TCRs come from an older woman with acute or convalescent COVID-19.

The gene calls are TRBV7-2 and TRBJ1-2; D remains ambiguous. Looked up from germline, CDR1 is SGHTA and CDR2 is FQGNSA. This CDR3 region has 15 residues. Trimming removed 0 bases from V and 9 bases from J, with 17 bases in between. The CDR3 nucleotides are TGTGCCAGCAGCTTAGCGCCAGGTCGCCACCGGAGCTACACCTTC. Encoded protein: CASSLAPGRHRSYTF.

V gene TRBV6-5 combines with J gene TRBJ1-2; D is possibly TRBD1 (5 bases). Deletions cut 6 bases from V and 3 bases from J, with 14 bases between. The CDR3 has 14 amino acids. Looked up from germline, CDR1 is MNHEY and CDR2 is SVGAGI. This CDR3 is CASRRDPGYYGYTF. In DNA form, the CDR3 reads TGTGCCAGCAGGCGGGACCCCGGGTACTATGGCTACACCTTC.

The chain has TRBV7-2 and TRBJ1-2; TRBD1 matches at 7 bases. Trimming cost V 6 bases and J 3 bases; bases outside gene matches: 7. The CDR3 contains 14 residues. Germline V gene sequence: CDR1 SGHTA, CDR2 FQGNSA. CDR3 nucleotides: TGTGCCAGCAGGGGCCGGGACAGAGACTATGGCTACACCTTC. This gives the protein CASRGRDRDYGYTF. Looking up the rest from reference TRBV7-2 and TRBJ1-2 gives the full variable domain: GAGVSQSPSNKVTEKGKDVELRCDPISGHTALYWYRQSLGQGLEFLIYFQGNSAPDKSGLPSDRFSAERTGGSVSTLTIQRTQQEDSAVYLCASRGRDRDYGYTFGSGTRLTVV.

This chain joins TRBV10-3 and TRBJ1-1; 10 nucleotides agree with TRBD1. V was clipped by 6 bases and J by 1 base; unmatched bases: 5. The CDR3 sequence is 15 residues long. Germline loops: CDR1 ENHRY, CDR2 SYGVKD. Written as DNA, the CDR3 is TGTGCCATCAGGGGACAGGGGCCCTCGAACACTGAAGCTTTCTTT. It encodes CAIRGQGPSNTEAFF.

This clone was observed a few times. This chain uses TRBV25-1 with TRBJ1-2; D not resolved. The CDR3 contains 12 residues. V lost 6 bases to trimming and J lost 0 bases, with 5 bases between them. From germline, CDR1 is MGHDK and CDR2 SYGVNS. In nucleotides, the CDR3 is TGTGCCAGCAGGAGCGCTAACTATGGCTACACCTTC. Amino acids: CASRSANYGYTF.